The clone carrying this T cell receptor beta chain was counted between two and nine times. This sample is drawn from a study of blood T cell repertoires in COVID-19. Study overall: Sample material is recorded as cDNA or gDNA derived from T cells, B-cell-depleted T cells, or PBMCs.

The germline gives CDR1 SGHRS, CDR2 YFSETQ. The CDR3 runs 16 residues. Trimming removed 4 bases from V and 0 bases from J; junction bases left unmatched: 6. Clones were read by immunoSEQ multiplex PCR, and TCRdb kept only the in-frame ones, dropping some. The table shows under 250,000 clones, with around four fifths occurring only once. The clonotype originates from a woman between 50 and 59 years old with acute or convalescent COVID-19. The sample taken for sequencing was peripheral blood. The chain links TRBV5-1 to TRBJ1-4, with 7 bases identical to TRBD1. The CDR3 DNA sequence: TGCGCCAGCAGCCCCGGGACAGACACAACTAATGAAAAACTGTTTTTT. It specifies CASSPGTDTTNEKLFF.